This section outlines one TCR beta chain sequence together with its context. There is no known antigen for this receptor. Base-call qualities are not available, and no considerably larger clone is one nucleotide away. The CDR3 has 15 amino acids, counting the end cysteine and phenylalanine. The sequence is cut down to CDR3 DNA, 45 bases in frame from base 1. In the germline V gene, CDR1 corresponds to MRHNA and CDR2 to SNTAGT. V gives up 5 bases and J gives up 1 base, and the segment between their germline ends measures 14 bases. The method behind the library was 5' RACE. TCRbeta was amplified in two PCR rounds using Phusion High-Fidelity polymerase, and the primers carried sample-specific barcodes. TCRbeta libraries were generated by template-switch cDNA synthesis with SMARTScribe reverse transcriptase and a TRBC-specific primer. The barcoded samples were pooled and then prepared using the NEBNext Ultra DNA Library Prep Kit for Illumina. Libraries were sequenced on an Illumina MiSeq with the MiSeq reagent kit v2, 300 cycles. Concerning the study's data processing: Jemultiplexer demultiplexed the reads by barcode, and MiTCR with default parameters aligned the reads. VDJtools removed non-functional sequences, and clonotypes were defined by amino acid sequence, with clonotype frequencies based on assigned sequence reads. The clonal space homeostasis analysis grouped clonotypes by frequency into over-represented (0.05-1), large, medium and small bins. The raw public data were reprocessed by TCRdb itself: fastp quality trimming at Q25, MiXCR clonotype calling, in-frame beta chains only. Rows matching on CDR3 protein sequence are summarized as one entry with the most common DNA and genes. V and J calls and clone size were set by TCRdb, not the authors. The sample includes 1,000 or so distinct CDR3 sequences, with over 20% observed a single time. Roughly 48% of the sample lies in the top ten.

Read against the paper, the sample's time point label means: before S. Paratyphi A challenge (baseline). MAIT cells, defined as Valpha7.2+ CD161+ T cells, were identified and sorted by flow cytometry. Over time, circulating MAIT cell TCRbeta repertoires were profiled in about six volunteers who came down with enteric fever following controlled oral challenge with live Salmonella Paratyphi A. Every diagnosed volunteer provided MAIT cell samples at pre-infection, mid-infection and post-infection timepoints. A diagnosis of enteric fever required Paratyphi A bacteremia and/or a persistent fever above 38 degrees C that lasted more than 12 hours. Challenged volunteers were diagnosed with infection sometime between day 4 and day 7 after challenge. For RNA extraction, between 5,000 and 10,000 MAIT cells from each sample were sorted straight into RNAqueous-Micro lysis buffer. Lymphoprep gradient centrifugation was used to isolate peripheral blood mononuclear cells from blood samples and leukocyte cones. Cells were sorted on either a BD FACSAria Fusion or a BD FACSAria III sorter.

This record comes from a study of MAIT cells during Salmonella Paratyphi A infection (TCRdb year 2017). The study in broad terms: Adult volunteers aged 18 to 60 swallowed one dose of 1-5x10^3 CFU of S. Paratyphi A strain NVGH308. Starting at diagnosis, the diagnosed volunteers took ciprofloxacin 500 mg twice daily for 14 days.

Here is what the overall study found, with its caveats: A significant decrease in the space occupied by over-represented MAIT clonotypes was found from baseline to mid-infection (roughly 0.17 to 0.10), whereas no significant post-infection difference was found. MAIT TRBV usage was found to be oligoclonal, with TRBV20 and TRBV6 favoured, and appeared to be unchanged by infection. Diagnosed volunteers showed more expansion or contraction among top five MAIT clonotypes than healthy controls (around 0.57 versus 0.12), suggesting infection-driven repertoire reshaping. Although the availability of volunteer samples limited sample sizes, the sizes were judged adequate for detecting differences between groups.

Sequencing was performed on MAIT cells from blood, taken at the first sampling point of the challenge study. The chain couples TRBV6-4 to TRBJ2-5, with a tentative D gene TRBD2 over 5 matching bases. The receptor was derived from a person between 18 and 75 years old who was deliberately infected with Salmonella Paratyphi A in a paratyphoid fever challenge study. The nucleotide sequence is given as TGTGCCAGCAGTTTATCAGCGGAAACCCAAGAGACCCAGTACTTC. Translation gives CASSLSAETQETQYF.